This record covers a single T cell receptor (beta chain). The antigen is unknown. The PCR had 60 Vbeta and 13 Jbeta primers. TCRdb keeps only in-frame clones here, not all; method: immunoSEQ multiplex PCR. This specimen shows 200,000 to 250,000 clones; the ten leading clones hold roughly 1.1%. This sample was included in a study of cytomegalovirus exposure and HLA in healthy donors. Overall study context: Researchers previously reported finding 100 million or so unique TCR beta sequences from roughly 170 million T cells. Tens of millions of unique TCRs from HLA-typed donors made up an early data release.

Findings and caveats of the study: Across all donors, roughly uniform sequencing depth was an assumption of the presence/absence analyses. Several top significant clusters appeared, in a later analysis, to be linked to common viral pathogens.

The source material was PBMCs. The source of this sequence is a girl under 10 years old in good health and CMV-seropositive.

CDR3 nucleotide sequence: TGTGCCAGCAGCTGGGCCCGGACAGACAACTATGGCTACACCTTC. Translated: CASSWARTDNYGYTF. The chain uses TRBV5-5 and TRBJ1-2, with TRBD1 as a possible D gene (6 bases). The CDR3 spans 15 residues. V dropped 3 bases and J dropped 2 bases, with 14 bases sitting between them. Per germline, CDR1 SGHKS and CDR2 YYEKEE (reference sequence). Variable domain in full (rest from reference TRBV5-5 and TRBJ1-2): DAGVTQSPTHLIKTRGQQVTLRCSPISGHKSVSWYQQVLGQGPQFIFQYYEKEERGRGNFPDRFSARQFPNYSSELNVNALLLGDSALYLCASSWARTDNYGYTFGSGTRLTVV.